The 22 T cell receptor beta chains below were found in one sample sequenced in a study of cytomegalovirus exposure and HLA in healthy donors. 13 Jbeta primers and 60 Vbeta primers were used for the PCR. Here immunoSEQ multiplex PCR was the method, and the copy in TCRdb shows in-frame clones only, minus some. The sample carries 150,000 to 200,000 clones, 83% recorded once. Sequencing was done on a sample of PBMCs. Every receptor here comes from a man aged 45-65 years in good health and CMV-seronegative.

The chain combines TRBV10-3 with TRBJ2-7, with 7 bases lining up with TRBD1. The CDR3 extends over 14 amino acids. The germline V gene encodes CDR1 ENHRY and CDR2 SYGVKD. V gave up 9 bases and J gave up 1 base; unmatched junction bases: 9. CDR3 loop: CAIKNRDSSYEQYF. The CDR3 DNA reads as TGTGCCATTAAGAACCGGGACAGTTCCTACGAGCAGTACTTC.

The chain joins TRBV18 to TRBJ1-5; 9 positions match TRBD1. V lost 2 bases to trimming and J lost 2 bases; unmatched junction nucleotides: 4. The length of the CDR3 is 16 residues. In germline, CDR1 is KGHSH, CDR2 LQKENI. CDR3 residues: CASSPAGQGGNQPQHF. Written as DNA, the CDR3 is TGTGCCAGCTCACCAGCGGGACAGGGCGGCAATCAGCCCCAGCATTTT. The full variable domain, completed using reference TRBV18 and TRBJ1-5, is NAGVMQNPRHLVRRRGQEARLRCSPMKGHSHVYWYRQLPEEGLKFMVYLQKENIIDESGMPKERFSAEFPKEGPSILRIQQVVRGDSAAYFCASSPAGQGGNQPQHFGDGTRLSIL.

The table lists this clone with a few counts. V is TRBV30 and J is TRBJ1-2; D uncertain. Trimming took 0 bases from V and 0 from J, leaving 8 bases between them. The CDR3 consists of 14 residues. In germline, CDR1 is GTSNPN, CDR2 SVGIG (reference sequence). CDR3 amino acids: CAWSVTRTNYGYTF. CDR3 nucleotides: TGTGCCTGGAGTGTAACCAGGACTAACTATGGCTACACCTTC.

CDR3 loop: CASSLTSTGANVLTF. The CDR3 region has the DNA TGCGCCAGCAGCTTAACAAGTACTGGGGCCAACGTCCTGACTTTC. The chain has TRBV5-1 and TRBJ2-6; the D is unclear. This CDR3 comprises 15 residues. V dropped 2 bases and J dropped 2 bases, with 8 bases sitting between them. Germline CDR1 SGHRS, CDR2 YFSETQ.

The V call is TRBV4-2, the J call TRBJ1-2; 7 bases match TRBD1. This CDR3 has 15 residues. Germline assignment: CDR1 LGHNA and CDR2 YNFKEQ. With 2 bases clipped from V and 4 bases from J, the junction kept 7 bases outside the gene matches. CDR3 DNA: TGTGCCAGCAGCCAACCCCGACAGGGTAGCTATGGCTACACCTTC. Translated: CASSQPRQGSYGYTF.

The chain carries TRBV19 and TRBJ1-1; 8 bases match TRBD1. V shed 6 bases and J 5 bases; nucleotides not matched to a gene: 8. CDR3 length: 14 amino acids. CDR1 and CDR2 (germline): LNHDA, SQIVND (reference sequence). In nucleotides, the CDR3 is TGTGCCAGTAGCCACAGGGGGAGAAGTACTGAAGCTTTCTTT. This encodes CASSHRGRSTEAFF.

Concerning this clone itself: The junction does not match germline at one end; this may be a read error. The genes are TRBV7-7 and TRBJ2-3, with 8 bases lining up with TRBD1. This CDR3 is 14 amino acids long. Germline lookup yields CDR1 SSHAT and CDR2 FNYEAQ (reference sequence). For the CDR3, the DNA is TGTGCTAGCAGCTTGGGACAGGGCACAGATACGCAGTATTTT. This codes for CASSLGQGTDTQYF.

This clone was seen just once. At one end the junction does not follow the germline gene, possibly because of a read error. The chain has TRBV7-8 and TRBJ2-7, with D unresolved. The CDR3 covers 14 residues. Germline V lookup: CDR1 SGHVS, CDR2 FQNEAQ. For the CDR3, the DNA is TGTGCCAGCACCTTAAGCTTAGTAAATGGTGAGCAGTACTTC. This sequence encodes CASTLSLVNGEQYF.

The chain couples TRBV4-3 to TRBJ2-2; tentative D call: TRBD1 (7 bases). CDR3 length equals 17 residues. Germline V gene lookup returns CDR1 LGHNA and CDR2 YSLEER. The V gene lost 3 bases and the J gene lost 4 bases, with 18 bases spanning the gap. CDR3 sequence (DNA): TGCGCCAGCAGCCACACCCAGGGGGGAGGAGGCACCGGGGAGCTGTTTTTT. Translation: CASSHTQGGGGTGELFF.

The gene calls are TRBV6-5 and TRBJ1-5; 7 bases agree with TRBD1. CDR3 length equals 13 residues. J lost 6 bases, V lost 6 bases, and 5 bases had no gene match. Germline CDR1 is MNHEY and CDR2 is SVGAGI. CDR3: CASRTQGGQPQHF. CDR3 nucleotides: TGTGCCAGCAGAACTCAGGGGGGTCAGCCCCAGCATTTT.

This clone was recorded a few times. The rearrangement uses TRBV6-5 and TRBJ2-7, with TRBD1 identical over 10 bases. The CDR3 spans 12 residues. The trim removed 10 bases at V and 3 bases at J, leaving 3 bases unmatched. From germline, CDR1 is MNHEY and CDR2 SVGAGI. CDR3: CATRTGGYEQYF. The CDR3, as DNA: TGTGCCACCCGGACAGGGGGCTACGAGCAGTACTTC.

The chain is built from TRBV18 and TRBJ2-1, with 8 nucleotides matching TRBD1. V lost 3 bases, J lost 7 bases, and 8 bases stayed unmatched. The CDR3 is 15 amino acids. The germline V gene encodes CDR1 KGHSH and CDR2 LQKENI. For the CDR3, the DNA is TGTGCCAGCTCACCGCAGGGGGCGGCGGGAAATGAGCAGTTCTTC. Translating gives CASSPQGAAGNEQFF. The variable domain in full, completed from reference TRBV18 and TRBJ2-1, reads NAGVMQNPRHLVRRRGQEARLRCSPMKGHSHVYWYRQLPEEGLKFMVYLQKENIIDESGMPKERFSAEFPKEGPSILRIQQVVRGDSAAYFCASSPQGAAGNEQFFGPGTRLTVL.

The V and J genes are TRBV5-8 and TRBJ2-5; D is possibly TRBD2 (6 bases). From germline, CDR1 is SGHTS and CDR2 YDEGEE. The V and J ends lost 0 bases and 1 base respectively, with 13 bases between them. This CDR3 has 16 amino acids. In nucleotides, the CDR3 is TGTGCCAGCAGCTTGGGGCGCCGGGGACTCCAAGAGACCCAGTACTTC. Translation: CASSLGRRGLQETQYF.

The chain has TRBV5-3 and TRBJ2-1; D remains ambiguous. TRBV5-3 is recorded as an ORF, its role being uncertain. Between the trimmed V and J ends, which lost 0 bases and 5 bases, there was a span of 12 bases. The CDR3 totals 15 residues. CDR3 loop: CARSLGVSPHNEQFF. CDR3 DNA: TGTGCCAGAAGCTTGGGAGTATCCCCTCACAATGAGCAGTTCTTC.

The V gene is TRBV9, the J gene TRBJ2-2; D gene ambiguous. V was shortened by 3 bases and J by 5 bases, with 11 bases between the two germline ends. Germline CDR1 and CDR2: SGDLS and YYNGEE. The CDR3 is 14 residues long. CDR3 DNA sequence: TGTGCCAGCAGCGCCCTCGGAGCTACCGGGGAGCTGTTTTTT. This translates into CASSALGATGELFF.

This CDR3 is CASSLSVVTEAFF. DNA of the CDR3: TGTGCCAGCAGCTTATCCGTAGTGACTGAAGCTTTCTTT. J is TRBJ1-1 and V is TRBV7-2; no clear D. In germline, CDR1 is SGHTA, CDR2 FQGNSA. The CDR3 covers 13 residues. Trimming pared 2 bases from V and 5 bases from J, leaving 9 bases between. The entire variable domain, with the rest obtained from reference TRBV7-2 and TRBJ1-1, is as follows: GAGVSQSPSNKVTEKGKDVELRCDPISGHTALYWYRQSLGQGLEFLIYFQGNSAPDKSGLPSDRFSAERTGGSVSTLTIQRTQQEDSAVYLCASSLSVVTEAFFGQGTRLTVV.

The chain links TRBV5-1 to TRBJ1-2, with 10 bases aligning to TRBD1. The germline gives CDR1 SGHRS, CDR2 YFSETQ. The CDR3 covers 13 residues. V lost 2 bases and J lost 8; bases outside the gene matches: 3. In nucleotides, the CDR3 is TGCGCCAGCAGCTTCCCGGGACAGGGGGGCTACACCTTC. This sequence encodes CASSFPGQGGYTF.

The chain couples TRBV5-6 to TRBJ1-2, with D perhaps TRBD1 (6 bases). Trimming cost V 7 bases and J 3 bases, with 13 bases left between them. Germline V gene data show CDR1 as SGHDT and CDR2 as YYEEEE. CDR3 length: 13 residues. The CDR3, as DNA: TGTGCCAGCCGACCGGCAGGGGACTATGGCTACACCTTC. Amino acids: CASRPAGDYGYTF.

The V call is TRBV6-4, the J call TRBJ2-3; maybe TRBD2 (5 bases). Germline V gene lookup returns CDR1 MRHNA and CDR2 SNTAGT. This CDR3 region has 13 residues. Trimming stripped 5 bases from V and 2 bases from J, with 8 bases between. For the CDR3, the DNA is TGTGCCAGCAGTTTGACTACCACAGATACGCAGTATTTT. Protein: CASSLTTTDTQYF.

This clone was observed a single time. The chain combines TRBV7-2 with TRBJ2-5; 8 bases agree with TRBD2. CDR3 length equals 16 residues. Per germline, CDR1 SGHTA and CDR2 FQGNSA. V lost 5 bases and J lost 5; bases outside the gene matches: 13. CDR3 nucleotides: TGTGCCAGCAGCCCCAACCCCCCGGGGGGGCCCGAGACCCAGTACTTC. Its protein product is CASSPNPPGGPETQYF.

The V and J genes are TRBV6-1 and TRBJ1-4, with no clear D. Trimming took off 0 bases at V and 0 bases at J, with 8 bases between the two ends. Germline CDR1 reads MNHNS; CDR2 reads SASEGT. CDR3 length: 16 amino acids. As DNA, the CDR3 is TGTGCCAGCAGTGAAGCTTGGGCAGCAACTAATGAAAAACTGTTTTTT. Residues: CASSEAWAATNEKLFF.

The chain joins TRBV7-2 to TRBJ2-2; TRBD2 agrees at 9 bases. Germline V lookup: CDR1 SGHTA, CDR2 FQGNSA. The CDR3 has 16 amino acids. The ends lost 5 bases at V and 1 base at J; junction bases unmatched: 5. CDR3 bases: TGTGCCAGCAGCCAAGCGGGGGGCCTGAACACCGGGGAGCTGTTTTTT. Translation gives CASSQAGGLNTGELFF.